The 2 T cell receptor beta chains below were found in one sample sequenced in a study of blood T cell repertoires in COVID-19. Clones were sequenced by immunoSEQ multiplex PCR, and TCRdb holds only the in-frame ones, with some missing. The sample consists of some 80,000 clones, roughly nine tenths of them appearing once. The sequenced sample was peripheral blood. Source of these receptors: a woman at least 80 years old with active or convalescent COVID-19.

The chain links TRBV7-2 to TRBJ1-1, with TRBD1 matching 11 bases. This CDR3 has 14 amino acids. J lost 4 bases, V lost 5 bases, and 3 bases had no gene match. In germline, CDR1 is SGHTA, CDR2 FQGNSA. CDR3 DNA sequence: TGTGCCAGCAGCAAGGGACAGGGGGGCACTGAAGCTTTCTTT. Amino acids: CASSKGQGGTEAFF.

The chain couples TRBV19 to TRBJ2-1, with D hard to call. This CDR3 is built from 13 residues. The V gene lost 6 bases and the J gene lost 4 bases, with 10 bases spanning the gap. CDR1 is LNHDA, CDR2 SQIVND, per germline (reference sequence). CDR3 in DNA: TGTGCCAGTAGCCCAGAACTATACAATGAGCAGTTCTTC. Encoded protein: CASSPELYNEQFF.